This T cell receptor beta chain originates from a study of identifying expanded T cells in peripheral blood. Note on this clone: As yet, its antigen is unknown.

V was pared by 2 bases and J by 5 bases, with 7 bases between. Germline lookup yields CDR1 SGHTA and CDR2 FQGTGA. The CDR3 covers 13 residues. Generated by immunoSEQ multiplex PCR, the TCRdb table keeps only in-frame clones and is missing some. Altogether approximately 56,000 clones are present, 82% being singletons, with the ten largest covering about 14%. General study results and limits: Over around two and four weeks, about 15 and 18 clones changed, versus 1.2 between replicates. Clone count variance between roughly 2-week samples rose with total template count.

This clonotype originated in a person between 18 and 75 years old in good health. The material sequenced was blood. V and J are TRBV7-3 and TRBJ2-1; D remains ambiguous. As DNA, the CDR3 is TGTGCCAGCAGCTTAGCCAGAAACAATGAGCAGTTCTTC. This sequence encodes CASSLARNNEQFF. Full variable domain (remainder filled in from reference TRBV7-3 and TRBJ2-1): GAGVSQTPSNKVTEKGKYVELRCDPISGHTALYWYRQSLGQGPEFLIYFQGTGAADDSGLPNDRFFAVRPEGSVSTLKIQRTERGDSAVYLCASSLARNNEQFFGPGTRLTVL.